The source of this TCR beta chain is a study of blood T cell repertoires in COVID-19. The data were produced by immunoSEQ multiplex PCR, yet TCRdb's version contains in-frame clones alone and is incomplete. The sample includes 400,000 or so clones, approximately 90% seen only once; the top ten take roughly 0.78%. There are 16 residues in the CDR3. The germline V gene has CDR1 MGHRA and CDR2 YSYEKL. The junction had 7 bases not matched to a gene; V was cut back by 3 bases and J by 1 base. V usage is TRBV4-1 and J usage is TRBJ1-1; 8 nucleotides agree with TRBD1. This sequence originates from a man between 18 and 29 years old with COVID-19, enrolled during active disease. Input material: peripheral blood. The CDR3 here is CASSQARQGPNTEAFF. CDR3 bases: TGCGCCAGCAGCCAGGCACGACAGGGGCCGAACACTGAAGCTTTCTTT.